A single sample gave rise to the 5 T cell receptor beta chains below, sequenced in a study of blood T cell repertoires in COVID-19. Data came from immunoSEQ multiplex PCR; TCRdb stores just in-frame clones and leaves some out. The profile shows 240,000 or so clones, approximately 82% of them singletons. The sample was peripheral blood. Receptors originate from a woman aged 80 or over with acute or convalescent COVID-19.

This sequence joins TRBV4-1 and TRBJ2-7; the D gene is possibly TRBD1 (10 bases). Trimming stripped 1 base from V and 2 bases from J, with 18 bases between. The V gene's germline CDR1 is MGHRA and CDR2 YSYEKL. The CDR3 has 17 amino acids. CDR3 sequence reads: CASSQASGTGDTYEQYF. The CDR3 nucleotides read TGCGCCAGCAGCCAAGCTAGCGGGACAGGGGATACCTACGAGCAGTACTTC.

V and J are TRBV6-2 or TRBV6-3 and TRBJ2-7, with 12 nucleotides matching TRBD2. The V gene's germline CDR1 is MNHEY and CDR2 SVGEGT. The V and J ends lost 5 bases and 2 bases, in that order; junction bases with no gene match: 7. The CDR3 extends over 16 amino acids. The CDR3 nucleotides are TGTGCCAGCAGTCACACTAGCGGGGGGCCTGCCTACGAGCAGTACTTC. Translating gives CASSHTSGGPAYEQYF.

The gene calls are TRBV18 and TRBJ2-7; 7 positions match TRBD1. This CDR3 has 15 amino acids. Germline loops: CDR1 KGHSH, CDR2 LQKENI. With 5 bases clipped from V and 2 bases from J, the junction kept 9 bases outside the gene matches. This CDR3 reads CASSAFRDRPYEQYF. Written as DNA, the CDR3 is TGTGCCAGCTCAGCATTCCGGGACAGACCCTACGAGCAGTACTTC.

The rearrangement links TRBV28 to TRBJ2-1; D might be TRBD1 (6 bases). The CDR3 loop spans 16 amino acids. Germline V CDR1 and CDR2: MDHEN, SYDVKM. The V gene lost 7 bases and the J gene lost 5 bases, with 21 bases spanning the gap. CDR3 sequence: CASTARGTRDDNEQFF. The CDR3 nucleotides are TGTGCCAGCACCGCAAGGGGGACAAGAGACGACAATGAGCAGTTCTTC.

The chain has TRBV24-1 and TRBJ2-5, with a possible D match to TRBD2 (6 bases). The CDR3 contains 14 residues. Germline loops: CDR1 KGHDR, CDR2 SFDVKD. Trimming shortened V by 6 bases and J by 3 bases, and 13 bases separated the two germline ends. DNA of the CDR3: TGTGCCACCAGTACGGGAGACCTCAAAGAGACCCAGTACTTC. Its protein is CATSTGDLKETQYF.